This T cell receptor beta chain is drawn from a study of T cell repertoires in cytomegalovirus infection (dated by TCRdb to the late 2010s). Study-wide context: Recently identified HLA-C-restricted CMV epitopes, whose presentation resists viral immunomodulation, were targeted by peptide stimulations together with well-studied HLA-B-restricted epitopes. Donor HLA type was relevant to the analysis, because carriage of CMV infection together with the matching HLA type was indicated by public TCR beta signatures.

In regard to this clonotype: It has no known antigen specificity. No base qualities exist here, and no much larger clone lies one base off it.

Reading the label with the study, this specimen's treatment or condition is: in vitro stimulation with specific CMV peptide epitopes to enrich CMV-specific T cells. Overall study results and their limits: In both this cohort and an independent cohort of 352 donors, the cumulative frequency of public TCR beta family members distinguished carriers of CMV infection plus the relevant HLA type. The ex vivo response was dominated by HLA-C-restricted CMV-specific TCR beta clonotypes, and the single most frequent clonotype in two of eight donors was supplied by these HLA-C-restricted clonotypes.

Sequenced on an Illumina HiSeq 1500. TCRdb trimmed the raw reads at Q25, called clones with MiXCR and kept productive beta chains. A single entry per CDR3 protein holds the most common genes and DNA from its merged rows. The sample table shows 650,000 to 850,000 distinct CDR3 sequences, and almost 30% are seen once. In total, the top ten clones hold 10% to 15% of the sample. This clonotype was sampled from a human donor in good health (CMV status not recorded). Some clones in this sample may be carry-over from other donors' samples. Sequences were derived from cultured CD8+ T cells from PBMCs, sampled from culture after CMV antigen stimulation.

CDR3 loop: CASSIGTVKGGIDEQFF. DNA sequence: TGTGCCAGTAGTATAGGGACAGTCAAAGGGGGGATCGATGAGCAGTTCTTC. Recombination linked TRBV19 to TRBJ2-1; the D gene is perhaps TRBD1 or TRBD2, as each covers 6 bases. CDR1 and CDR2 (LNHDA, SQIVND) derive from the germline V gene (reference sequence). V and J are truncated by 1 base and 8 bases respectively, leaving an intervening sequence of 21 bases. Inclusive of the bounding cysteine and phenylalanine, the CDR3 is 17 residues long. Solely the CDR3 DNA is kept, with 51 bases framed from the first base.